This TCR beta chain was obtained from a study of blood T cell repertoires in COVID-19. In the study overall: In each case, the material was cDNA or gDNA derived from T cells, B-cell-depleted T cells, or PBMCs.

The repertoire was sequenced with immunoSEQ multiplex PCR; TCRdb's copy has only in-frame clones and lacks some. The sample shows about 120,000 clones, roughly 84% of them seen only once. Cohorts were based on clinical histories the participants reported. Two negative PCRs, clearance, or symptom resolution characterized the recovered Cohort 3 donors. CDR3 length equals 16 residues. Germline assignment: CDR1 MGHRA and CDR2 YSYEKL. The junction had 7 bases not matched to a gene; V was cut back by 0 bases and J by 7 bases. Sequences were obtained from PBMCs or T cells enriched from blood (not recorded which). The rearrangement links TRBV4-1 to TRBJ2-7, with 12 positions matching TRBD1. The receptor's source is a woman aged 25 to 39 who had recovered from COVID-19. This CDR3 is CASSQDQGTGGKEQYF. In DNA, the CDR3 is TGCGCCAGCAGCCAAGATCAAGGGACAGGGGGCAAGGAGCAGTACTTC.